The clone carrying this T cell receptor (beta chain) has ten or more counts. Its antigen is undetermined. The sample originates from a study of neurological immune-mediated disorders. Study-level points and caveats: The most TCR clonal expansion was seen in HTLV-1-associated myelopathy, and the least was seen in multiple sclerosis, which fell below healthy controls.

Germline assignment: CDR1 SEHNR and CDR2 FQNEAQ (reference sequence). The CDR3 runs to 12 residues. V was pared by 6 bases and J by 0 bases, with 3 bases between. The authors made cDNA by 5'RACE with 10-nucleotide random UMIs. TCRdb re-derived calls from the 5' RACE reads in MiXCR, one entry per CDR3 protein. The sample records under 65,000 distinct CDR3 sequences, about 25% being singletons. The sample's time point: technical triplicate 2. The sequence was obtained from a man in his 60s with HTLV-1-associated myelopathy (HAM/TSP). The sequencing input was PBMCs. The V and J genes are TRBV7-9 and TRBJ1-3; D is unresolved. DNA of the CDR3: TGTGCCAGCAGGAGCTCTGGAAACACCATATATTTT. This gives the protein CASRSSGNTIYF.